One sample yielded the 15 T cell receptor beta chains listed below, sequenced in a study of blood T cell repertoires in COVID-19 (dated by TCRdb to the early 2020s). Library preparation employed the immunoSEQ multiplex PCR assay. TCRdb obtained this table from immuneACCESS and retained in-frame rearrangements with V and J assigned. These tables miss some clones; where compared with another copy, unresolved V genes account for less than half of the shortfall, and the remainder is unexplained. Here the sample has fewer than 250,000 clones; about 90% occur a single time. The biggest ten clones account for 2% to 3% of the sample. The sequencing input was peripheral blood. All receptors come from a young man with COVID-19, enrolled during active disease.

With respect to this clone: The same CDR3 can be traced to other DNA sequences in this sample. V is TRBV7-2 and J is TRBJ1-1; 9 bases are a match to TRBD1. The CDR3 runs 15 residues. CDR1 is SGHTA and CDR2 is FQGNSA in the germline V gene. V lost 0 bases to trimming and J lost 5 bases; unmatched junction nucleotides: 4. The CDR3 DNA sequence: TGTGCCAGCAGCTTAGCGGGACAGGGAGGGACTGAAGCTTTCTTT. Protein product: CASSLAGQGGTEAFF.

This clone was counted a single time. The chain is built from TRBV7-9 and TRBJ1-6; 8 positions match TRBD1. In germline, CDR1 is SEHNR, CDR2 FQNEAQ (reference sequence). Trimming took 5 bases from V and 5 from J; bases not matched to a gene: 8. This CDR3 has 16 amino acids. CDR3 DNA: TGTGCCAGCAGCCCCCGGACAGGGATCAATAATTCACCCCTCCACTTT. It translates to CASSPRTGINNSPLHF.

The V and J genes are TRBV10-3 and TRBJ1-4; 7 nucleotides agree with TRBD1. CDR3 size: 14 residues. CDR1 is ENHRY, CDR2 SYGVKD, per germline. V dropped 3 bases and J dropped 8; count of bases not matched to a gene: 6. CDR3 nucleotide sequence: TGTGCCATCAGTGACACAGGGGTTGAAGAAAAACTGTTTTTT. The encoded protein is CAISDTGVEEKLFF.

V is TRBV24-1 and J is TRBJ2-2, with 11 bases fitting TRBD2. The CDR3 has 18 residues. The V gene's germline CDR1 is KGHDR and CDR2 SFDVKD. Trimming removed 1 base from V and 5 bases from J; junction bases left unmatched: 8. CDR3 DNA sequence: TGTGCCACCAGTGATTTAGGGTCGGCTAGCGGGAGGACCGGGGAGCTGTTTTTT. Residues: CATSDLGSASGRTGELFF.

The chain carries TRBV4-2 and TRBJ2-7; TRBD1 might be the D (6 bases). V was clipped by 3 bases and J by 2 bases, with 17 bases between them. Germline V CDR1 and CDR2: LGHNA, YNFKEQ. The CDR3 is 16 residues long. Written as DNA, the CDR3 is TGTGCCAGCAGCCAGGCCCCTTCCCAGGGGACCTACGAGCAGTACTTC. The encoded protein is CASSQAPSQGTYEQYF.

In DNA form, the CDR3 reads TGTGCCAGCAGACCTGTCAGGCACACCGGGGAGCTGTTTTTT. Translating it yields CASRPVRHTGELFF. The J gene is TRBJ2-2, the V gene TRBV27; D not certain. Germline V gene data show CDR1 as MNHEY and CDR2 as SMNVEV (reference sequence). The CDR3 runs 14 residues. V was trimmed by 6 bases and J by 3 bases, leaving 11 bases between them.

V and J are TRBV3-1 (or the pseudogene TRBV3-2) and TRBJ1-6; 7 bases line up with TRBD1. This CDR3 contains 15 residues. V dropped 4 bases and J dropped 10; count of bases not matched to a gene: 10. The germline V gene encodes CDR1 LGHDT and CDR2 YNNKEL (reference sequence). CDR3 sequence: CASSPNTGEGSPLHF. CDR3 nucleotides: TGTGCCAGCAGCCCAAATACAGGGGAAGGATCACCCCTCCACTTT.

This clone was counted a single time. The chain links TRBV6-5 to TRBJ2-4; D may be TRBD1 (5 bases). The CDR3 runs to 15 residues. Germline V gene lookup returns CDR1 MNHEY and CDR2 SVGAGI. Trimming removed 2 bases at V and 1 base at J, with 9 bases between. CDR3 region: CASSYTAGAKNIQYF. The CDR3, as DNA: TGTGCCAGCAGTTACACTGCAGGGGCCAAAAACATTCAGTACTTC.

The chain recombines TRBV7-8 with TRBJ1-6; 8 bases agree with TRBD1. Germline-derived CDR1 and CDR2 are SGHVS and FQNEAQ. V dropped 6 bases and J dropped 6; count of bases not matched to a gene: 13. The CDR3 sequence is 17 residues long. CDR3 residues: CASSHNRGQAFNSPLHF. For the CDR3, the DNA is TGTGCCAGCAGTCACAACCGGGGACAGGCGTTTAATTCACCCCTCCACTTT.

The V and J genes are TRBV16 and TRBJ1-1; D gene unclear. Germline V CDR1 and CDR2: KGHSY, FQNENV. Trimming took 3 bases from V and 0 from J, leaving 8 bases between them. The CDR3 runs 14 residues. This CDR3 reads CASSQPPMNTEAFF. DNA of the CDR3: TGTGCCAGCAGCCAGCCTCCTATGAACACTGAAGCTTTCTTT.

The chain recombines TRBV25-1 with TRBJ2-1, with TRBD1 matching 7 bases. Germline V gene data show CDR1 as MGHDK and CDR2 as SYGVNS. V lost 3 bases, J lost 0 bases, and 5 bases stayed unmatched. The CDR3 totals 16 residues. The CDR3 DNA follows: TGTGCCAGCAGTGACGGCTCAGGGGGCTCCTACAATGAGCAGTTCTTC. Translated: CASSDGSGGSYNEQFF.

The chain recombines TRBV30 with TRBJ1-2; D remains unclear. Trimming removed 0 bases from V and 8 bases from J, with 10 bases in between. The V gene's germline CDR1 is GTSNPN and CDR2 SVGIG (reference sequence). CDR3 length: 12 amino acids. Written as DNA, the CDR3 is TGTGCCTGGAGTGTAACTGAACCCGGCTACACCTTC. Its protein product is CAWSVTEPGYTF.

The genes are TRBV11-3 and TRBJ2-1, with TRBD2 matching 13 bases. Trimming cost V 5 bases and J 2 bases; bases outside gene matches: 15. Germline V gives CDR1 SGHNT, CDR2 YENEEA. This CDR3 has 20 amino acids. CDR3 sequence: CASSGKPLAGGPFTYNEQFF. The CDR3 DNA follows: TGTGCCAGCAGCGGAAAACCACTAGCGGGGGGGCCGTTCACCTACAATGAGCAGTTCTTC. The full variable domain, in which reference TRBV11-3 and TRBJ2-1 provide the parts outside the CDR3, is EAGVVQSPRYKIIEKKQPVAFWCNPISGHNTLYWYLQNLGQGPELLIRYENEEAVDDSQLPKDRFSAERLKGVDSTLKIQPAELGDSAVYLCASSGKPLAGGPFTYNEQFFGPGTRLTVL.

The V and J genes are TRBV25-1 and TRBJ1-1; 7 bases are shared with TRBD1. CDR1 MGHDK and CDR2 SYGVNS come from the germline V gene. The CDR3 length is 13 residues. The V gene end was trimmed by 8 bases and the J gene end by 7 bases; junction bases not matched to a gene: 10. For the CDR3, the DNA is TGTGCCAGCCGGGACAGCGATATTCATGAAGCTTTCTTT. It is translated as CASRDSDIHEAFF. Complete variable domain (other parts from reference TRBV25-1 and TRBJ1-1): EADIYQTPRYLVIGTGKKITLECSQTMGHDKMYWYQQDPGMELHLIHYSYGVNSTEKGDLSSESTVSRIRTEHFPLTLESARPSHTSQYLCASRDSDIHEAFFGQGTRLTVV.

The chain's CDR3 is CASSATGTSRVDEQFF. As DNA, the CDR3 is TGTGCCAGCAGCGCGACCGGGACTAGCAGAGTGGATGAGCAGTTCTTC. The chain uses TRBV7-3 and TRBJ2-1, with 9 bases identical to TRBD2. V was pared by 5 bases and J by 8 bases, with 13 bases of the junction left unmatched. This CDR3 region has 16 residues. Germline V gene lookup returns CDR1 SGHTA and CDR2 FQGTGA.